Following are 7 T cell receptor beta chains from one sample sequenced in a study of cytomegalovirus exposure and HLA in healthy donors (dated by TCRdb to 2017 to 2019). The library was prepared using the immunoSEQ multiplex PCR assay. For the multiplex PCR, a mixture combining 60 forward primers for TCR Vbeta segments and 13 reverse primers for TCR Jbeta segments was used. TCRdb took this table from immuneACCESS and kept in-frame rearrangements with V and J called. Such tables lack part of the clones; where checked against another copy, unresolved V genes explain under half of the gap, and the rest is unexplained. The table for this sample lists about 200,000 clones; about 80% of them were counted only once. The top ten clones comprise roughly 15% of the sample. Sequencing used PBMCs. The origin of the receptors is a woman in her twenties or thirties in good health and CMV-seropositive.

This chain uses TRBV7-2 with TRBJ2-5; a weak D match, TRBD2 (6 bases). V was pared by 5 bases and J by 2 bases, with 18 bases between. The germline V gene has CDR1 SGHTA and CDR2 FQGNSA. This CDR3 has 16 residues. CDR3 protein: CASSRGLARQQETQYF. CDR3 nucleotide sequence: TGTGCCAGCAGCCGAGGGCTAGCGCGACAACAAGAGACCCAGTACTTC.

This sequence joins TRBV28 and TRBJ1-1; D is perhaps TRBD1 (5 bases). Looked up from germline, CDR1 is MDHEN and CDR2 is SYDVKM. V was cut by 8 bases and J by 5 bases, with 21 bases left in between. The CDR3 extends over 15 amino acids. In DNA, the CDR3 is TGTGCCAGCCCCCCCGACGACGCCGGGGGGACTGAAGCTTTCTTT. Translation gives CASPPDDAGGTEAFF.

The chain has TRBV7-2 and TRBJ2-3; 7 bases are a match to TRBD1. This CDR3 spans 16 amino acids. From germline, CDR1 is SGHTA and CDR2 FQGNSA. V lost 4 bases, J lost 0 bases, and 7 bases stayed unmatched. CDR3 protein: CASSSRQGLSTDTQYF. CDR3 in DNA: TGTGCCAGCAGCTCCAGACAGGGTCTAAGCACAGATACGCAGTATTTT.

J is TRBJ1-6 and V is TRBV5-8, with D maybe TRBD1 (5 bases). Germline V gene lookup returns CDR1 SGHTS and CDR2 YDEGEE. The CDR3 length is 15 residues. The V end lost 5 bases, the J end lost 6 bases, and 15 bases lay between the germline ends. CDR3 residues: CASSFPGLANSPLHF. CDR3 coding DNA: TGTGCCAGCAGTTTCCCAGGGTTAGCTAATTCACCCCTCCACTTT.

DNA for the CDR3: TGTGCCAGCAGTGTGGAGGGCTCCTACGAGCAGTACTTC. This sequence encodes CASSVEGSYEQYF. This rearrangement joins TRBV6-5 to TRBJ2-7; possible D gene TRBD2, 6 bases. Germline-derived CDR1 and CDR2 are MNHEY and SVGAGI. The ends were cut back, 5 bases at V and 0 bases at J, with 8 bases in the middle. The CDR3 is 13 residues long.

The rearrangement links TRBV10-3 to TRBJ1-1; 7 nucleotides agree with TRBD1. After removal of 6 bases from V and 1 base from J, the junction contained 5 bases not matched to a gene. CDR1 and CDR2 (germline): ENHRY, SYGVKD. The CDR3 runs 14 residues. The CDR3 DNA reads TGTGCCATCAGAGTTAGGACAGGGAACACTGAAGCTTTCTTT. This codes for CAIRVRTGNTEAFF.

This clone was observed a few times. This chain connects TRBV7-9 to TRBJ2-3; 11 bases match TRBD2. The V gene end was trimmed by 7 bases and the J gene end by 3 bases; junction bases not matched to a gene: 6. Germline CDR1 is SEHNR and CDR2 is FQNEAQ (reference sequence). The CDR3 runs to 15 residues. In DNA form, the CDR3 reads TGTGCCAGCACGCAACTAGCGGGGGTAACAGATACGCAGTATTTT. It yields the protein CASTQLAGVTDTQYF.